The 24 T cell receptor beta chains below were found in one sample sequenced in a study of T cells in Graves' hyperthyroidism and ophthalmopathy (dated by TCRdb to the late 2010s). Libraries were constructed by multiplex PCR. TCRdb records Illumina HiSeq 2000 as the sequencer. Amplification of TCR beta CDR3 regions was carried out from RNA transcripts. A first-round RT-PCR of the TCR CDR3 used the HTBI primer set with the Qiagen OneStep RT-PCR kit. TCRdb ran its own pipeline on the public reads, namely fastp trimming at Q25 and MiXCR clone calling, and kept in-frame beta chains. Each CDR3 protein gets just one entry, which takes the most common genes and DNA from the rows behind it. The sample data list almost 500,000 distinct CDR3 sequences, and approximately 22% of these were observed just once. Less than 65% of the sample goes to the ten largest clones. Sample: blood. Every receptor here comes from a woman in her 70s with Graves' ophthalmopathy.

Turning to this clonotype: Germline and junction disagree at one end, which may indicate a read error. This chain joins TRBV28 and TRBJ2-6, with TRBD1 matching 7 bases. Germline CDR1 reads MDHEN; CDR2 reads SYDVKM. This CDR3 spans 17 amino acids. The CDR3 region has the DNA TGTGCCACCAGTGCCAGACAGGGAGCACCAGGGGCCAACGTCCTGACTTTC. It translates to CATSARQGAPGANVLTF. Using reference TRBV28 and TRBJ2-6 for the parts outside the CDR3, the full variable domain is DVKVTQSSRYLVKRTGEKVFLECVQDMDHENMFWYRQDPGLGLRLIYFSYDVKMKEKGDIPEGYSVSREKKERFSLILESASTNQTSMYLCATSARQGAPGANVLTFGAGSRLTVL.

The rearrangement joins TRBV4-1 to TRBJ1-1; TRBD1 matches 9 bases. This CDR3 has 17 residues. Germline CDR1 reads MGHRA; CDR2 reads YSYEKL. J gave up 2 bases and V 1 base, and 8 bases lay outside the gene matches. CDR3 sequence reads: CASSQVQGAMGNTEAFF. Here the CDR3 DNA reads TGCGCCAGCAGCCAAGTACAGGGGGCAATGGGTAACACTGAAGCTTTCTTT.

CDR3 coding DNA: TGTGCCAGCAACGCAGGGGGCGTATACGAGCAGTACTTC. Its translation: CASNAGGVYEQYF. The chain uses TRBV2 and TRBJ2-7; TRBD1 matches 8 bases. This CDR3 comprises 13 residues. With V trimmed by 7 bases and J by 4 bases, 6 bases remained unmatched. The germline V gene encodes CDR1 SNHLY and CDR2 FYNNEI.

The chain is built from TRBV7-6 and TRBJ1-6; 8 bases line up with TRBD1. V lost 6 bases to trimming and J lost 9 bases; unmatched junction nucleotides: 7. The length of the CDR3 is 14 residues. The germline gives CDR1 SGHVS, CDR2 FNYEAQ. The CDR3 protein is CASRPDRVASPLHF. Here the CDR3 DNA reads TGTGCCAGCAGACCGGACAGGGTTGCTTCACCCCTCCACTTT.

This clonotype was found a few times. V and J are TRBV12-5 and TRBJ1-6, with TRBD1 matching 7 bases. The CDR3 is made up of 18 amino acids. Trimming took 6 bases from V and 6 from J; bases not matched to a gene: 17. In germline, CDR1 is LGHNT, CDR2 FRNRAP. The CDR3 region has the DNA TGTGCTAGTGGCCCAGGGGGGGGCAGGGGGACATCTAATTCACCCCTCCACTTT. Translating gives CASGPGGGRGTSNSPLHF. Supplemented by reference TRBV12-5 and TRBJ1-6, the full variable domain reads DARVTQTPRHKVTEMGQEVTMRCQPILGHNTVFWYRQTMMQGLELLAYFRNRAPLDDSGMPKDRFSAEMPDATLATLKIQPSEPRDSAVYFCASGPGGGRGTSNSPLHFGNGTRLTVT.

This clonotype has more than one count but fewer than ten. V gene TRBV5-1 combines with J gene TRBJ2-2; 7 nucleotides align to TRBD2. Germline loops: CDR1 SGHRS, CDR2 YFSETQ. Trimming at V came to 3 bases and at J to 0 bases, leaving 11 bases not matched to a gene. The CDR3 is 18 amino acids. The CDR3 DNA follows: TGCGCCAGCAGCTCTATTAGGAGCGGGATAACGAACACCGGGGAGCTGTTTTTT. Translating gives CASSSIRSGITNTGELFF.

There are many counts of this clonotype. This chain links TRBV11-2 with TRBJ2-5, with 8 bases fitting TRBD1. This CDR3 has 15 residues. Germline values: CDR1 SGHAT, CDR2 FQNNGV. V was pared by 3 bases and J by 2 bases, with 5 bases of the junction left unmatched. The CDR3 here is CASSFLDRAQETQYF. CDR3 sequence (DNA): TGTGCCAGCAGCTTCCTGGACAGGGCGCAAGAGACCCAGTACTTC. Based on the CDR3 plus reference TRBV11-2 and TRBJ2-5, the full variable domain is EAGVAQSPRYKIIEKRQSVAFWCNPISGHATLYWYQQILGQGPKLLIQFQNNGVVDDSQLPKDRFSAERLKGVDSTLKIQPAKLEDSAVYLCASSFLDRAQETQYFGPGTRLLVL.

In this sample, this clonotype turned up many times. This chain uses TRBV12-3 or TRBV12-4 with TRBJ2-7, with 8 bases lining up with TRBD1. V was clipped by 6 bases and J by 5 bases; unmatched bases: 6. The CDR3 loop spans 13 amino acids. CDR3 sequence: CASSTTDRDEQYF. The CDR3 region has the DNA TGTGCCAGCAGCACTACGGACAGGGACGAGCAGTACTTC.

There are a few counts of this clonotype. This chain uses TRBV7-9 with TRBJ1-1; 7 bases agree with TRBD1. Germline V gives CDR1 SEHNR, CDR2 FQNEAQ (reference sequence). The CDR3 loop spans 15 amino acids. Losses at the gene ends were 1 base for V and 4 bases for J; bases not matched to a gene: 6. This CDR3 is CASSLGGGRVTEAFF. CDR3 sequence (DNA): TGTGCCAGCAGCTTAGGAGGGGGCAGGGTCACTGAAGCTTTCTTT.

Worth noting for this clonotype: A much larger clone differs from this one at a single base, so this may be a read error. The chain carries TRBV28 and TRBJ1-1; D might be TRBD1 (5 bases). The CDR3 has 13 residues. Looked up from germline, CDR1 is MDHEN and CDR2 is SYDVKM. CDR3 sequence (DNA): TGTGCCAGCAGTTTACACACGGACACTGAAGCTCTCTTT. It codes for CASSLHTDTEALF.

Notes on this clonotype: A much larger clone sits a single nucleotide away, making a read error possible. The rearrangement links TRBV28 to TRBJ1-5; D remains ambiguous. CDR3 size: 12 residues. Deletions cut 7 bases from V and 2 bases from J, with 6 bases between. The germline CDR1 and CDR2 sequences are MDHEN and SYDVKM. The CDR3 reads CASMQGNQPQHF. DNA of the CDR3: TGTGCCAGCATGCAGGGCAATCAGCCCCAGCATTTT.

This clonotype was recorded a few times. This chain joins TRBV27 and TRBJ1-2; TRBD1 aligns across 8 bases. Per the germline V gene, CDR1 is MNHEY and CDR2 is SMNVEV (reference sequence). The CDR3 extends over 11 amino acids. V trimming: 7 bases; J trimming: 8 bases; junction bases outside the gene matches: 3. Here the CDR3 reads CASKNRGGYTF. The CDR3 DNA sequence: TGTGCCAGCAAAAACAGGGGGGGCTACACCTTC.

This clonotype was counted a few times. The chain has TRBV20-1 and TRBJ1-1; D is uncertain. This CDR3 region has 15 residues. The germline V gene has CDR1 DFQATT and CDR2 SNEGSKA (reference sequence). Trimming cost V 3 bases and J 1 base, with 15 bases left between them. The CDR3 sequence is CSARLSWGKNTEAFF. The CDR3 coding sequence is TGCAGTGCTAGGTTGTCATGGGGAAAGAACACTGAAGCTTTCTTT.

About this clonotype: The germline gene is not matched at one end of the junction; a read error may be the cause. The chain has TRBV20-1 and TRBJ2-7, with TRBD2 as a possible D gene (6 bases). This CDR3 is 15 amino acids long. Germline assignment: CDR1 DFQATT and CDR2 SNEGSKA (reference sequence). The CDR3 DNA reads TGCAGTGCTCGAGACCCTAGCGCCCAAGCCTACGAGCAGTACTTC. Residues: CSARDPSAQAYEQYF.

The chain employs TRBV15 and TRBJ2-5; 10 bases are a match to TRBD2. V lost 0 bases and J lost 6; bases outside the gene matches: 10. Per the germline V gene, CDR1 is LNHNV and CDR2 is YYDKDF (reference sequence). CDR3 length: 17 amino acids. CDR3 DNA sequence: TGTGCCACCAGCAGAGATCTACTAGCGGGAATCGGAAAGACCCAGTACTTC. Residues: CATSRDLLAGIGKTQYF.

This chain uses TRBV30 with TRBJ1-5; D unresolved. V was pared by 2 bases and J by 7 bases, with 15 bases between. Germline CDR1 is GTSNPN and CDR2 is SVGIG (reference sequence). The length of the CDR3 is 14 residues. DNA for the CDR3: TGTGCCTGGAGTAGTGGGCTCCAGAGCCAGCCCCAGCATTTT. Its protein product is CAWSSGLQSQPQHF.

This clonotype was picked up a small number of times. V is TRBV9 and J is TRBJ1-6; D perhaps matches TRBD1 (6 bases). V was clipped by 2 bases and J by 9 bases, with 12 bases between them. Germline V gives CDR1 SGDLS, CDR2 YYNGEE. The CDR3 is 14 residues long. This CDR3 is CASSVGQGSSPLHF. The CDR3, as DNA: TGTGCCAGCAGCGTGGGACAAGGTAGTTCACCCCTCCACTTT.

This rearrangement joins TRBV2 to TRBJ1-4; 7 bases map to TRBD1. CDR1 is SNHLY and CDR2 is FYNNEI in the germline V gene. Trimming removed 6 bases from V and 3 bases from J; junction bases left unmatched: 1. CDR3 size: 13 residues. CDR3 in amino acids: CASRGQSNEKLFF. As DNA, the CDR3 is TGTGCCAGCAGGGGACAGTCTAATGAAAAACTGTTTTTT.

The chain combines TRBV12-3 or TRBV12-4 with TRBJ2-4; 9 bases agree with TRBD1. The CDR3 has 13 amino acids. J was trimmed by 10 bases and V by 6 bases; bases with no gene match: 7. CDR3 nucleotides: TGTGCCAGCAGCACCGGGACAGGGATTATTCAGTACTTC. Translating gives CASSTGTGIIQYF.

V and J are TRBV30 and TRBJ2-7; D is unresolved. Germline lookup yields CDR1 GTSNPN and CDR2 SVGIG (reference sequence). The V and J ends lost 2 bases and 5 bases respectively, with 10 bases between them. The CDR3 length is 12 residues. CDR3 loop: CAWSFSRNEQYF. CDR3 DNA: TGTGCCTGGAGTTTCAGTCGCAACGAGCAGTACTTC.

This clonotype has just a few counts. One end of the junction does not line up with germline, which may come from a read error. The V and J genes are TRBV19 and TRBJ1-1; D is unresolved. CDR1 and CDR2 (germline): LNHDA, SQIVND (reference sequence). This CDR3 spans 14 amino acids. The CDR3 nucleotides are TGTGCAAGTAAGCGGAGATCCGGCGACACTGAAGCTTTCTTT. Its protein is CASKRRSGDTEAFF.

Ten or more counts support this clonotype. The chain carries TRBV7-3 and TRBJ2-1; D unclear. Trimming cost V 0 bases and J 8 bases, with 11 bases left between them. This CDR3 contains 14 residues. The germline gives CDR1 SGHTA, CDR2 FQGTGA. The CDR3 DNA follows: TGTGCCAGCAGCTTAACGGTAGGGTTCGATGAGCAGTTCTTC. Translation: CASSLTVGFDEQFF.

CDR3 nucleotide sequence: TGCAGTGCTCCTAGACATTTCACTGAAGCTTTCTTT. Amino acid sequence: CSAPRHFTEAFF. This rearrangement joins TRBV20-1 to TRBJ1-1; D gene unclear. With 5 bases removed from V and 4 bases from J, the gap between germline ends came to 11 bases. This CDR3 contains 12 residues. Per the germline V gene, CDR1 is DFQATT and CDR2 is SNEGSKA (reference sequence).

This clonotype came up a few times. The chain carries TRBV29-1 and TRBJ1-2, with TRBD1 matching over 7 bases. The length of the CDR3 is 11 residues. V lost 4 bases, J lost 8 bases, and 4 bases stayed unmatched. Germline-derived CDR1 and CDR2 are SQVTM and ANQGSEA. CDR3 bases: TGCAGCGTTGGACAGGGAACCGGCTACACCTTC. As protein: CSVGQGTGYTF.